This T cell receptor (beta chain) was recovered during a study of blood T cell dynamics during melanoma immunotherapy (dated by TCRdb to 2019 to 2021). General notes on the study: All patients had metastatic melanoma and were given first-line pembrolizumab or nivolumab plus ipilimumab as standard of care in the United Kingdom. To find early correlates of response, the study profiled the peripheral T cell receptor repertoires of patients with metastatic melanoma both before and after one cycle of checkpoint inhibitor therapy. The training cohort was made up of consecutive patients, while a further independent group of patients from the same centre was pooled to form an external validation set.

Details on this clone: The antigen this receptor binds is unknown. Base quality data are lacking; no much larger clone is found one base away.

Summary of the overall study and its limitations: The relatively small sample size was acknowledged as something that could potentially limit how far the results can be generalized. The study could not determine whether the T cell clones driving repertoire changes were melanoma-specific or reflected general immune activation. Of the sorted CD8+ subsets, TIE cells had both the greatest clonality and the greatest similarity to cfDNA CDR3 sequences, which suggests active turnover converging on dominant clones.

The CDR3 sequence holds 14 residues, the cysteine and phenylalanine included. The sequence is cut down to CDR3 DNA, 42 bases in frame from base 1. V and J lose 4 bases and 1 base, and a span of 10 bases separates them. The germline V gene (reference sequence) supplies CDR1 MNHEY and CDR2 SMNVEV. All DNA extracted from each sorted CD8+ T cell subset was loaded into the assay. TCR beta CDR3 sequences were amplified from genomic DNA with the immunoSEQ TCRb Assay kit following manufacturer instructions. The KAPA Library Quantification Kit for Illumina platforms was used to quantify the pooled libraries by qPCR. Pooled libraries were clustered at 0.6-1.1 pM and sequenced on an Illumina NextSeq 500. The authors processed their data as follows. TCR data were analyzed using immunoSEQ ANALYZER and the R LymphoSeq package. A rearrangement efficiency score was calculated as productive divided by the sum of productive and non-productive CDR3 sequences. Clonality was measured with the Gini coefficient and diversity with the Renyi index at alpha=1, compared pairwise between timepoints within each patient. In LymphoSeq, clonal relatedness was computed using an edit distance of 3, and repertoire similarity was computed using the Bhattacharyya coefficient. Linear discriminant analysis on week-3 changes in clonality and diversity was built with the R MASS and caret packages to classify response. Entries here come from immuneACCESS through TCRdb and include only in-frame sequences with V and J called. Some clones fail to appear in such tables; in the studies checked, an unresolved V gene covers under half of the shortfall, and the cause of the remainder is unknown. The DNA was the basis for D and trimming; V, J and clone size are from that table. The table for this sample lists nearly 3,500 clones; about nine tenths of them were counted only once. Approximately 0.46% of the sample is taken by the ten largest.

The sample's time point label, in plain terms: pre-treatment baseline. Blood samples were taken at two points: before treatment (T0) and at week 3 (W3), which came after the first cycle of checkpoint blockade. Except for two patients with rapid clinical progression, response was assessed 12 weeks after the first infusion by RECIST 1.1; disease control meant complete response, partial response or stable disease. Patients with prior systemic cancer treatment, concomitant immunosuppressant therapy or synchronous other active malignancies were excluded. Sorted CD8+ memory and naive T cell subsets were sequenced at T0 and W3 from six patients, three progressing and three with disease control. Lymphoprep and SepMate tubes were used to isolate PBMC from blood, and red cell lysis was then performed. QIAamp DNA Blood Mini kits were used to extract DNA from PBMC and sorted T cell subsets. CD8+ T cell subsets were live-sorted on a FACSAria III cytometer and were frozen prior to DNA extraction. Fresh PBMC intended for flow cytometry were kept at 4 degrees C in PBS containing roughly 2% fetal bovine serum and were analyzed within 25 hours.

In this chain, TRBV27 is recombined with TRBJ1-1, with the D gene call left open. The sequenced sample was effector memory CD8+ T cells from blood, obtained from a patient treated with checkpoint blockade. The clonotype originates from a human donor with melanoma. The CDR3 has the sequence CASSWLGGNTEAFF. Read as DNA, the sequence is TGTGCCAGCAGTTGGCTGGGAGGGAACACTGAAGCTTTCTTT.